This entry lists 20 T cell receptor beta chains sequenced from one sample in a study of identical twins. TCRdb analysed the 5' RACE reads with MiXCR anew, one entry per CDR3 protein. The sample has a few hundred thousand distinct CDR3 sequences, approximately 8.6% seen once. These data were likewise used in another study, on yellow fever vaccine responses in identical twins.

The sequenced material came from CD8+ T cells sorted from blood. These TCRs come from a woman younger than 35 in good health.

This chain connects TRBV4-3 to TRBJ2-7; 7 bases are shared with TRBD1. CDR1 is LGHNA, CDR2 YSLEER, per germline. CDR3 length equals 15 residues. J was trimmed by 0 bases and V by 0 bases; bases with no gene match: 2. The CDR3 nucleotides are TGCGCCAGCAGCCAAGAAAGGGACAGCTCCTACGAGCAGTACTTC. Translation: CASSQERDSSYEQYF.

This rearrangement joins TRBV28 to TRBJ1-6, with D unclear. The CDR3 has 13 residues. The germline CDR1 and CDR2 sequences are MDHEN and SYDVKM. V lost 4 bases, J lost 10 bases, and 11 bases lay in between. As DNA, the CDR3 is TGTGCCAGCAGTTCTTACCTAGGGTCACCCCTCCACTTT. Translated: CASSSYLGSPLHF.

There are many counts of this clonotype. This chain uses TRBV12-3 or TRBV12-4 with TRBJ2-7; maybe TRBD1 (5 bases). Trimming shortened V by 3 bases and J by 2 bases, and 11 bases separated the two germline ends. The CDR3 length is 14 residues. CDR3 sequence reads: CASSFSGPAYEQYF. The CDR3 nucleotides are TGTGCCAGCAGTTTTTCAGGGCCCGCCTACGAGCAGTACTTC.

This clonotype was seen at least ten times. V is TRBV12-3 or TRBV12-4 and J is TRBJ1-1; D unclear. Trimming cost V 10 bases and J 0 bases, with 12 bases left between them. There are 13 residues in the CDR3. This CDR3 is CATKGGLNTEAFF. The CDR3 DNA reads TGTGCCACTAAAGGCGGGCTGAACACTGAAGCTTTCTTT.

In its sample, this clonotype was seen many times. This chain joins TRBV27 and TRBJ1-5; unclear D gene. This CDR3 has 14 amino acids. Germline CDR1 and CDR2: MNHEY and SMNVEV (reference sequence). V lost 0 bases to trimming and J lost 2 bases, with 5 bases between them. The CDR3 sequence: CASSLSAGNQPQHF. CDR3 nucleotide sequence: TGTGCCAGCAGTTTATCCGCGGGCAATCAGCCCCAGCATTTT.

This clonotype occurred many times. The chain recombines TRBV6-1 with TRBJ2-1; D possibly uses TRBD1 or TRBD2 (5 bases each). Germline V gene sequence: CDR1 MNHNS, CDR2 SASEGT. CDR3 length: 14 amino acids. Trimming took 6 bases from V and 6 from J, leaving 15 bases between them. CDR3: CASSEGLDVNEQFF. The CDR3 nucleotides read TGTGCCAGCAGCGAGGGGCTAGATGTCAATGAGCAGTTCTTC.

This clonotype occurred many times. This chain uses TRBV6-2 or TRBV6-3 with TRBJ2-7; D possibly uses TRBD1 or TRBD2 (6 bases each). The CDR3 is made up of 17 amino acids. Germline loops: CDR1 MNHEY, CDR2 SVGEGT. V was pared by 2 bases and J by 1 base, with 18 bases between. The DNA for the CDR3 is TGTGCCAGCAGTTACGAAGGTCGGGGGCTGTGGTCCTACGAGCAGTACTTC. Protein product: CASSYEGRGLWSYEQYF.

The table lists this clonotype with a few counts. This CDR3 is CASSLGELVYEQYF. CDR3 coding DNA: TGTGCCAGCAGCTTAGGGGAACTGGTCTACGAGCAGTACTTC. This chain joins TRBV7-6 and TRBJ2-7; D not certain. The CDR3 covers 14 residues. The V end lost 1 base, the J end lost 3 bases, and 10 bases lay between the germline ends. CDR1 is SGHVS and CDR2 is FNYEAQ in the germline V gene.

This clonotype has more than one count but fewer than ten. The chain recombines TRBV25-1 with TRBJ2-2; no clear D gene. Germline values: CDR1 MGHDK, CDR2 SYGVNS. The CDR3 runs to 12 residues. Between the trimmed V and J ends, which lost 3 bases and 6 bases, there was a span of 5 bases. CDR3 sequence reads: CASSESPGELFF. In DNA form, the CDR3 reads TGTGCCAGCAGTGAGTCCCCCGGGGAGCTGTTTTTT.

The chain employs TRBV11-2 and TRBJ2-5, with D perhaps TRBD1 or TRBD2 (5 bases each). V lost 9 bases to trimming and J lost 1 base, with 18 bases between them. This CDR3 is 15 amino acids long. CDR1 and CDR2 (germline): SGHAT, FQNNGV. CDR3 in DNA: TGTGCCAGAAGATTCCGGGACCGTCCCCAAGAGACCCAGTACTTC. Protein: CARRFRDRPQETQYF.

This clonotype showed up just a few times. The CDR3 sequence is CASSLSVGSNTEAFF. Here the CDR3 DNA reads TGCGCCAGCAGCCTCTCGGTCGGGTCGAACACTGAAGCTTTCTTT. The rearrangement joins TRBV4-3 to TRBJ1-1; the D is unclear. Germline V gives CDR1 LGHNA, CDR2 YSLEER. V dropped 4 bases and J dropped 1 base, with 13 bases sitting between them. The CDR3 has 15 residues.

As regards this clonotype: This may stem from a read error, because a much larger clone lies one nucleotide away. This chain uses TRBV7-6 with TRBJ2-6; 7 bases are shared with TRBD1. The V gene's germline CDR1 is SGHVS and CDR2 FNYEAQ. This CDR3 spans 16 amino acids. CDR3 region: CASTQDRNSEANVLTF. As DNA, the CDR3 is TGTGCCAGCACCCAGGACAGGAACTCTGAGGCCAACGTCCTGACTTTC.

The chain combines TRBV7-9 with TRBJ2-5; 12 nucleotides align to TRBD2. V trimming: 4 bases; J trimming: 5 bases; junction bases outside the gene matches: 5. Per the germline V gene, CDR1 is SEHNR and CDR2 is FQNEAQ (reference sequence). The CDR3 is made up of 15 amino acids. The CDR3 nucleotides read TGTGCCAGCAGCTACCTAGCGGGGGGGCCTGAGACCCAGTACTTC. Its translation is CASSYLAGGPETQYF.

This clonotype has only a few counts. The V and J genes are TRBV12-3 or TRBV12-4 and TRBJ2-3; unclear D gene. V dropped 5 bases and J dropped 0 bases, with 9 bases sitting between them. The CDR3 is 14 residues long. The CDR3 protein is CASSPTESTDTQYF. CDR3 in DNA: TGTGCCAGCAGTCCAACAGAAAGCACAGATACGCAGTATTTT.

The sample holds many counts of this clonotype. One end of the junction is discordant with germline, which a read error may explain. This sequence joins TRBV24-1 and TRBJ2-3; TRBD1 is a possible D gene (6 bases). The CDR3 sequence is 13 residues long. Per the germline V gene, CDR1 is KGHDR and CDR2 is SFDVKD. The CDR3 region has the DNA TGTGCCACCAGTGGGGCGGAGGACAGCCTAAGGGATTTT. Its translation: CATSGAEDSLRDF.

This clonotype showed up just a few times. The chain employs TRBV6-2 or TRBV6-3 and TRBJ2-1; 14 bases are a match to TRBD2. The CDR3 length is 16 residues. J was trimmed by 9 bases and V by 6 bases; bases with no gene match: 10. Germline CDR1 and CDR2: MNHEY and SVGEGT. The CDR3 spells CASRGWTSGRPAEQFF. CDR3 DNA sequence: TGTGCCAGCAGGGGGTGGACTAGCGGGAGGCCAGCTGAGCAGTTCTTC.

This clonotype came up a few times. The chain couples TRBV9 to TRBJ2-1; TRBD2 matches at 11 bases. Germline trimming cut 3 bases from V and 4 bases from J; bases unmatched to any gene: 6. The CDR3 has 16 residues. Germline V gene sequence: CDR1 SGDLS, CDR2 YYNGEE. CDR3 sequence: CASSGLAGGIYNEQFF. The CDR3, as DNA: TGTGCCAGCAGCGGCTTAGCGGGGGGGATATACAATGAGCAGTTCTTC.

The chain recombines TRBV10-1 with TRBJ2-7; 10 positions match TRBD1. CDR3 length: 19 residues. After removal of 6 bases from V and 6 bases from J, the junction contained 23 bases not matched to a gene. CDR1 and CDR2 (germline): WNHNN, SYGVQD (reference sequence). CDR3 sequence reads: CASRPRDRGPTSTISEQYF. CDR3 DNA: TGCGCCAGCAGGCCACGGGACAGGGGACCGACTAGCACAATCTCCGAGCAGTACTTC.

This clonotype was counted ten times or more. This chain links TRBV10-3 with TRBJ1-3; TRBD1 might be the D (6 bases). This CDR3 comprises 16 residues. V shed 3 bases and J shed 1 base, with 13 bases lying between them. In germline, CDR1 is ENHRY, CDR2 SYGVKD. The DNA of the CDR3 is TGTGCCATCAGTGAATCGGCAGGGGCTTCTGGAAACACCATATATTTT. It encodes CAISESAGASGNTIYF.

This clonotype came up many times. The chain links TRBV21-1 to TRBJ2-7. TRBV21-1 is a pseudogene. This CDR3 has 13 amino acids. CDR3 sequence (DNA): TGTGCCAGCACCCGAGTCTGGCCCTACGAGCAGTACTTC. It codes for CASTRVWPYEQYF.